The source of this T cell receptor (beta chain) is a study of cytomegalovirus exposure and HLA in healthy donors. Study-level findings and limits: A later analysis linked a missense variant in DCLRE1C to the trimming of TCR beta V and J genes.

Vbeta (60) and Jbeta (13) primers were used in the PCR. Data came from immunoSEQ multiplex PCR; TCRdb stores just in-frame clones and leaves some out. Found here are 140,000 to 150,000 clones, roughly 79% of them singletons; the top ten hold 6.5% to 8%. Trimming left V 6 bases short and J 6 bases short, with 18 bases between. This CDR3 is built from 14 residues. Per germline, CDR1 MDHEN and CDR2 SYDVKM. About this clone itself: Its cognate antigen is unknown. The same CDR3 is also encoded by other DNA sequences in this sample.

The source is a woman aged 40-49 years in good health and CMV-seropositive. The source material was PBMCs. J is TRBJ2-7 and V is TRBV28, with D tentatively TRBD2 (6 bases). CDR3 protein: CASSSAGTGPEQYF. CDR3 nucleotides: TGTGCCAGCAGCTCCGCGGGGACGGGTCCCGAGCAGTACTTC.